This record covers a single T cell receptor beta chain. This clonotype was counted between two and nine times. The antigen it binds to is not known. No much larger clone is present one base from it, and per-base qualities are unavailable. The CDR3 covers 14 residues, taking in both the cysteine and the phenylalanine. Of all the DNA, just the CDR3 is kept, 42 bases in frame from base 1. The trim is 1 base for V and 9 bases for J, with a gap of 13 bases between the germline ends. The germline V gene encodes CDR1 SGHTA and CDR2 FQGNSA. To prepare the library, 5' RACE was applied. The sample was run on an Illumina HiSeq 2000. A universal primer binding site was added through template switching, and the final cDNA carried a unique molecular identifier so that TCR cDNA molecules could be counted accurately. Specific primers in the conserved constant-segment region were used to synthesize first-strand cDNA for TCR alpha and beta chains. To control for contamination, every cDNA library carried two barcodes: a SMART-Mk sample barcode plus Illumina barcodes. TruSeq adapter sequences along with Illumina sample barcodes were introduced in two successive PCR steps. TCR alpha and beta cDNA libraries were sequenced on the Illumina HiSeq platform with custom primers. In the authors' own workflow: MiGEC processed the raw reads to extract unique molecular identifiers, while MiXCR was used to determine the CDR3 positions. For each individual, recombination models were inferred using an EM algorithm with the repgenHMM and IGoR tools. The tcR package in R was used for shared clonotype analysis, with sharing normalized by the product of cloneset sizes. To study raw recombination without the effects of thymic and clonal selection, out-of-frame nonproductive sequences were analyzed. TCRdb trimmed public reads at Q25 via fastp, called clones via MiXCR and kept in-frame beta chains. CDR3 protein duplicates are merged, each entry listing the most common genes and DNA. The V and J calls and clone size come from TCRdb's table, not from the authors' own analysis. The sample yields some 730,000 distinct CDR3 sequences; about 20% were counted once. The top ten hold around 12% of the sample.

The data were taken from a study of identical twins (dated by TCRdb to between 2015 and 2016). Study-wide context: The study deep-sequenced TCR alpha and beta repertoires from monozygotic twins, unrelated adults of various ages and cord blood to test whether fetal clonotypes persist. Replicate twin experiments were performed at different times using different library preparation protocols to rule out contamination.

The paper as a whole reports these results and caveats: In monozygotic twins, out-of-frame TCR alpha sharing was systematically underestimated by recombination models, although the models agreed with sharing between unrelated individuals. Out-of-frame TCR alpha sequences shared between twins showed an excess of low generation-probability sequences compared with coincidental sharing between unrelated individuals. Excess twin sharing in beta out-of-frame sequences was weaker because fewer shared sequences lowered the signal-to-noise ratio. Because the same donors could not be followed over many years, the conclusions relied on cross-sectional statistical analysis. Fewer insertions were carried by abundant cord blood beta clonotypes, a similar but weaker trend appeared in young adult naive repertoires, and no such trend appeared in memory repertoires. Zero-insertion analyses could be partly confounded by invariant T cells such as MAIT and iNKT, though diverse VJ usage argued against such confounding for most clonotypes.

Only healthy Caucasian donors were included. Three pairs of female monozygotic twins, all aged roughly 18 to 29 years, were included in the twin cohort. Peripheral blood mononuclear cells were the source from which RNA for the TCR libraries was isolated. This sample was shared with a second study, whose subject was T cells expressing NK-cell markers. That second publication adds: Under ten donors provided sorted CD3+CD56+NKG2C+, CD3+CD56+NKG2C- and CD3+CD56-NKG2C+ T-cell subsets, whose TCR beta-chain repertoires were profiled. Seven of the eight sequenced donors were HCMV-seropositive and one was HCMV-seronegative. To restrict sorting to alphabetaTCR-expressing T cells, an anti-gammadeltaTCR antibody was added in several experiments. In six donors, the dominant CD3+CD56+NKG2C+ clonotypes ranked among the top 10 CD8+ clonotypes, making up about 1.0-8% of CD8+ T cells. Those dominant clonotypes were again the most abundant among CD3+CD56-NKG2C+ cells in four donors, at about 25-60.1%. Whether the expanded NKG2C-expressing T cell clones were specific for HCMV antigens was left unclear. The study sequenced eight donors, all healthy volunteers chosen at random: three men and five women. HCMV serostatus was determined by detecting HCMV-specific IgG in serum with a commercial ELISA kit. For several donors, bulk peripheral blood T-cell repertoires were also sequenced from unsorted PBMC. MIGEC was used to demultiplex reads and group the reads by UMI, and MiTCR was used to assemble and quantify clonotypes. To remove erroneous sequences, TCR cDNA sequences were retained only when supported by two or more reads. The tcR package was used for downstream repertoire analysis, with clonotypes matched between fractions based on CDR3 nucleotide sequence plus V segment. VDJmatch was used to annotate antigen specificity against VDJdb, with one amino acid substitution allowed in CDR3.

Material for sequencing was PBMCs. The origin of this receptor is a woman in her late teens or twenties in good health. The rearrangement combines TRBV7-2 with TRBJ2-1; 6 matching bases give a weak D call of TRBD2. CDR3 region: CASSLGGDDGEQFF. The DNA is TGTGCCAGCAGCTTAGGGGGGGATGACGGTGAGCAGTTCTTC. Reference TRBV7-2 and TRBJ2-1 proteins supply the regions before and after the CDR3; the full variable domain is: GAGVSQSPSNKVTEKGKDVELRCDPISGHTALYWYRQSLGQGLEFLIYFQGNSAPDKSGLPSDRFSAERTGGSVSTLTIQRTQQEDSAVYLCASSLGGDDGEQFFGPGTRLTVL.